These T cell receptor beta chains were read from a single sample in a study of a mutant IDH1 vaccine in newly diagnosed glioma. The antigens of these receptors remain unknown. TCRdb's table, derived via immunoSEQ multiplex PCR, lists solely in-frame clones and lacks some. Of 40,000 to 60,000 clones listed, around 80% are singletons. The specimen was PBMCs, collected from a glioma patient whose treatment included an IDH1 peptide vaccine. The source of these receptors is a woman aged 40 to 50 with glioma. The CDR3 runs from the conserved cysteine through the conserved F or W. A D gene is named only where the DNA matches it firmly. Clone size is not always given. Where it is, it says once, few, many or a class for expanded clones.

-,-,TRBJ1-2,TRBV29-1,CSVPRGKDYGYTF,TGCAGCGTCCCCAGGGGAAAGGACTATGGCTACACCTTC
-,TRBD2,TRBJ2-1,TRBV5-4,CASSFRLAGNEQFF,TGTGCCAGCAGCTTCCGACTAGCGGGGAATGAGCAGTTCTTC
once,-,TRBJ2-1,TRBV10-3,CAISERGGEGEQFF,TGTGCCATCAGCGAAAGGGGGGGCGAGGGTGAGCAGTTCTTC
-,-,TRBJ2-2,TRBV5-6,CASSYAGLRGTGELFF,TGTGCCAGCAGTTATGCCGGTCTGCGGGGCACCGGGGAGCTGTTTTTT
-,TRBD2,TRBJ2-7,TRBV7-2,CASSYYQTSGGSREQYF,TGTGCCAGCAGCTACTATCAGACTAGCGGGGGCTCCCGCGAGCAGTACTTC
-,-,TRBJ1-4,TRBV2,CASSEGVQASEEKLFF,TGTGCCAGCAGTGAAGGGGTACAGGCTAGCGAGGAAAAACTGTTTTTT
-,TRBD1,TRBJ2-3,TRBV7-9,CASSPRGPDTQYF,TGTGCCAGCAGCCCGAGGGGGCCGGATACGCAGTATTTT
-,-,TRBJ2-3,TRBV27,CATNPRTATSTDTQYF,TGTGCCACTAACCCCCGGACTGCAACTAGCACAGATACGCAGTATTTT
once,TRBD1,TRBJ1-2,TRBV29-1,CSVVRDSNNYGYTF,TGCAGCGTTGTGAGGGACAGCAATAACTATGGCTACACCTTC
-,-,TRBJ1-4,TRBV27,CASSTLGGADEKLFF,TGTGCCAGCAGTACCCTGGGAGGGGCTGATGAAAAACTGTTTTTT
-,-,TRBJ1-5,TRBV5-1,CASSQAPQGISNQPQHF,TGCGCCAGCAGCCAAGCGCCGCAGGGGATTAGCAATCAGCCCCAGCATTTT
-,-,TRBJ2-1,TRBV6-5,CASSGLVGEQFF,TGTGCCAGCAGCGGCTTAGTTGGGGAGCAGTTCTTC
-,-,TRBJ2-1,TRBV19,CASSPSYNEQFF,TGTGCCAGTAGTCCCTCCTACAATGAGCAGTTCTTC
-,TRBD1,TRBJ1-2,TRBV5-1,CASSLEGGTVINSNYGYTF,TGCGCCAGCAGCTTGGAGGGTGGGACAGTAATCAACTCTAACTATGGCTACACCTTC
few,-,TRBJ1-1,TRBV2,CASSVTSGTEAFF,TGTGCCAGCAGTGTCACGTCAGGCACTGAAGCTTTCTTT
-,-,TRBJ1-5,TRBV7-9,CASSLEGWNQPQHF,TGTGCCAGCAGCTTAGAGGGCTGGAATCAGCCCCAGCATTTT
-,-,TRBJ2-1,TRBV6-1,CASGRGGENYNEQFF,TGTGCCAGTGGGAGAGGGGGGGAAAACTACAATGAGCAGTTCTTC
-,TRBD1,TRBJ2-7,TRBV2,CASSEGQGTYEQYF,TGTGCCAGCAGTGAAGGACAGGGGACCTACGAGCAGTACTTC
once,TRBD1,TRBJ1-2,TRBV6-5,CASSSRDRGHSYGYTF,TGTGCCAGCAGTTCCCGGGACAGGGGGCATAGCTATGGCTACACCTTC
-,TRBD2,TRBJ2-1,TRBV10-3,CAISESLAGGTGNEQFF,TGTGCCATCAGTGAGTCCCTAGCGGGGGGAACAGGCAATGAGCAGTTCTTC
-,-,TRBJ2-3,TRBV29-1,CSVVGGETQYF,TGCAGCGTTGTTGGTGGCGAAACGCAGTATTTT
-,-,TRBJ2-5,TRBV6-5,CASRGAPQETQYF,TGTGCCAGCCGCGGGGCACCCCAAGAGACCCAGTACTTC
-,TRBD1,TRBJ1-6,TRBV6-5,CASSLGQAGNSPLHF,TGTGCCAGCAGCTTGGGACAGGCGGGGAATTCACCCCTCCACTTT
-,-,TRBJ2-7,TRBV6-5,CASSYRTPGQGYEQYF,TGTGCCAGCAGTTACCGGACCCCGGGACAAGGCTACGAGCAGTACTTC
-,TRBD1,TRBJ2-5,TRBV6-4,CASSEGTGGGQETQYF,TGTGCCAGCAGTGAGGGAACAGGGGGAGGTCAAGAGACCCAGTACTTC
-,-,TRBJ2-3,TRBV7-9,CASSRLRTASTDTQYF,TGTGCCAGCAGCCGCTTAAGGACAGCTAGCACAGATACGCAGTATTTT
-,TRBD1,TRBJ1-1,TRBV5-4,CASSPDREGTEAFF,TGTGCCAGCAGCCCGGACAGGGAAGGGACTGAAGCTTTCTTT
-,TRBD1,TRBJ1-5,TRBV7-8,CASSPGGGNQPQHF,TGTGCCAGCAGCCCAGGGGGGGGAAATCAGCCCCAGCATTTT
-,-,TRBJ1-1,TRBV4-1,CASSQGIGRTEAFF,TGCGCCAGCAGCCAAGGGATAGGGAGGACTGAAGCTTTCTTT
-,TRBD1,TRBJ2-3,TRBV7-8,CASSPGQNTDTQYF,TGTGCCAGCAGCCCGGGACAGAACACAGATACGCAGTATTTT
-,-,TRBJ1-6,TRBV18,CASSVDNSPLHF,TGTGCCAGCTCAGTAGATAATTCACCCCTCCACTTT
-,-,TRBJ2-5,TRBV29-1,CSVGAQETQYF,TGCAGCGTTGGAGCACAAGAGACCCAGTACTTC
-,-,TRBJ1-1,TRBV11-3,CASSLGGVTEAFF,TGTGCCAGCAGCTTAGGAGGGGTCACTGAAGCTTTCTTT
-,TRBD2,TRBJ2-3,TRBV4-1,CASSLRATSGGAGTQYF,TGCGCCAGCAGCCTTAGGGCCACTAGCGGGGGGGCGGGTACGCAGTATTTT
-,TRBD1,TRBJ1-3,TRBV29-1,CSVEMGQGSGNTIYF,TGCAGCGTTGAGATGGGACAGGGCTCTGGAAACACCATATATTTT
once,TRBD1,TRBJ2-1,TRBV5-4,CASSNDRGAYNEQFF,TGTGCCAGCAGCAATGACAGGGGTGCATACAATGAGCAGTTCTTC
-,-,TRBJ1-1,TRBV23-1,CASSPWGRVDAFF,TGCGCCAGCAGTCCCTGGGGCAGGGTGGACGCTTTCTTT
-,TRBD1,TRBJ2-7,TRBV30,CAWAWDSSYEQYF,TGTGCCTGGGCCTGGGACAGCTCCTACGAGCAGTACTTC
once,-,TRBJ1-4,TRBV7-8,CASSPLLVGVGNEKLFF,TGTGCCAGCAGCCCACTGCTGGTTGGGGTTGGGAATGAAAAACTGTTTTTT
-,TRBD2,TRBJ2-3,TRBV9,CASSVRGGGGPDTQYF,TGTGCCAGCAGCGTCAGGGGTGGCGGGGGGCCAGATACGCAGTATTTT
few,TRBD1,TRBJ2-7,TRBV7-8,CASSNQGAKFYEQYF,TGTGCCAGCAGCAACCAGGGGGCCAAGTTTTACGAGCAGTACTTC